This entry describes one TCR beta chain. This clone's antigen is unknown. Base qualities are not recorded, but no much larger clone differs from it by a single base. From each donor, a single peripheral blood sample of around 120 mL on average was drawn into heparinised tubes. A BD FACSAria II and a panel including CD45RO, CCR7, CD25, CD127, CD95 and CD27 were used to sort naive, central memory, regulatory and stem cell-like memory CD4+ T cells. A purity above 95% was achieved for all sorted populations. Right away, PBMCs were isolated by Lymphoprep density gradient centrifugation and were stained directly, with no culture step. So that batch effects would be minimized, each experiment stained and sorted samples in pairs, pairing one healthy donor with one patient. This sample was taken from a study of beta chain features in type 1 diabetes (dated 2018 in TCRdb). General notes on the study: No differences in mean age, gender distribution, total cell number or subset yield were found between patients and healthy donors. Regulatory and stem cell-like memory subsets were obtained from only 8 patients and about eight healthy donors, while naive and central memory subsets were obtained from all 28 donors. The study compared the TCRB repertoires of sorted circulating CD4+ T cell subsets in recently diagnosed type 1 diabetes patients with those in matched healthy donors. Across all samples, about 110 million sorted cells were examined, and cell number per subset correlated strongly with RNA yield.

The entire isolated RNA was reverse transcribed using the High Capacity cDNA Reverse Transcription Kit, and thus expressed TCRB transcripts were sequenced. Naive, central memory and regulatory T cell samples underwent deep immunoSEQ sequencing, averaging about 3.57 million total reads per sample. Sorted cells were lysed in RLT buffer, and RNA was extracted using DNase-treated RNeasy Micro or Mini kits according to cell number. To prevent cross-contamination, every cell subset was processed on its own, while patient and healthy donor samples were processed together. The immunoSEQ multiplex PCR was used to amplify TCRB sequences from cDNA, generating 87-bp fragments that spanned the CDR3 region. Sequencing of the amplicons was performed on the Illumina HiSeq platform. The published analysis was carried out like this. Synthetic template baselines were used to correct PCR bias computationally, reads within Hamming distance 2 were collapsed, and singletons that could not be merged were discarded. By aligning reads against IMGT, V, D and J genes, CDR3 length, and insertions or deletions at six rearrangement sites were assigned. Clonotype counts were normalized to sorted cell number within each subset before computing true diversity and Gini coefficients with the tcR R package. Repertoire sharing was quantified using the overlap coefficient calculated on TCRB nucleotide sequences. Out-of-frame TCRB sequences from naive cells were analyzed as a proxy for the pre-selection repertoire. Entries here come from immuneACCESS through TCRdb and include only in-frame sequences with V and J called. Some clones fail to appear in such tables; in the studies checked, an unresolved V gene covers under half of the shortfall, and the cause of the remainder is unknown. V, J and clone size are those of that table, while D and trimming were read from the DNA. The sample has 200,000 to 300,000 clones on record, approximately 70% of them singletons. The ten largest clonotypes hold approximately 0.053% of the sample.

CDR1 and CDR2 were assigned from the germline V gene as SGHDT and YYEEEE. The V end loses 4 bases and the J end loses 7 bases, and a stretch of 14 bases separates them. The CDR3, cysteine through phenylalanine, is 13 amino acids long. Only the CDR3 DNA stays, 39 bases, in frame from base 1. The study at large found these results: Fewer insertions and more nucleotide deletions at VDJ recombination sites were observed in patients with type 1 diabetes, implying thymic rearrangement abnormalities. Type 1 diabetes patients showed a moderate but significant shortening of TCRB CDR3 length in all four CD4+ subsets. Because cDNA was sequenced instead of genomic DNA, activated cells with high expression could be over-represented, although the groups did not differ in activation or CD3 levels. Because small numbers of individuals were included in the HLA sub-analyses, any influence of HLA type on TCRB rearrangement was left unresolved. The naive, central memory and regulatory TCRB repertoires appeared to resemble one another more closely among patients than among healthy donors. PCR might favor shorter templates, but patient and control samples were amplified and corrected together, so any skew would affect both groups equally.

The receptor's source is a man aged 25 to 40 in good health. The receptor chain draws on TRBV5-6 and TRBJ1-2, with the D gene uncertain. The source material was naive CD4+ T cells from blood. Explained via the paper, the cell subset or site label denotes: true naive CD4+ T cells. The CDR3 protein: CASSPGVEGGYTF. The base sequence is TGTGCCAGCAGCCCTGGGGTTGAGGGTGGCTACACCTTC.